The next 30 T cell receptor beta chains were all read from a single sample in a study of blood T cell repertoires in COVID-19. Repertoires were generated with immunoSEQ multiplex PCR, while TCRdb's copy carries only in-frame clones and drops some. The sample records about 170,000 clones, 70% to 90% being singletons. Source material: peripheral blood. The receptors shown here come from a man between 50 and 59 years old who had recovered from COVID-19.

This clone was counted a single time. This sequence joins TRBV7-9 and TRBJ2-3, with D possibly being TRBD1 (6 bases). The CDR3 runs to 17 residues. Germline CDR1 and CDR2: SEHNR and FQNEAQ (reference sequence). The germline V and J ends were trimmed by 0 bases and 3 bases, with 16 bases remaining between them. The DNA for the CDR3 is TGTGCCAGCAGCTTAGCGAAGGGGACATACTTGACAGATACGCAGTATTTT. Translation: CASSLAKGTYLTDTQYF.

The chain carries TRBV4-1 and TRBJ2-3, with 11 bases lining up with TRBD2. Losses at the gene ends were 0 bases for V and 2 bases for J; bases not matched to a gene: 4. CDR3 length equals 17 residues. The germline gives CDR1 MGHRA, CDR2 YSYEKL. DNA of the CDR3: TGCGCCAGCAGCCAAGATTTGGGACTAGCGGTCACAGATACGCAGTATTTT. As protein: CASSQDLGLAVTDTQYF.

J is TRBJ1-2 and V is TRBV18; TRBD1 matches 8 bases. The CDR3 covers 13 residues. Unmatched junction bases numbered 2, after V lost 4 bases and J lost 4 bases. CDR1 and CDR2 from the germline V gene are KGHSH and LQKENI. CDR3 nucleotide sequence: TGTGCCAGCTCACTGGGACAGGCCTATGGCTACACCTTC. Translated, it gives CASSLGQAYGYTF.

The chain has TRBV6-2 or TRBV6-3 and TRBJ2-7; 13 nucleotides align to TRBD2. Germline lookup yields CDR1 MNHEY and CDR2 SVGEGT. There are 15 residues in the CDR3. Losses at the gene ends were 5 bases for V and 3 bases for J; bases not matched to a gene: 4. CDR3 region: CASSKWTSGSYEQYF. The CDR3 nucleotides are TGTGCCAGCAGTAAATGGACTAGCGGGAGCTACGAGCAGTACTTC.

The V gene is TRBV28, the J gene TRBJ1-5; 10 bases align to TRBD1. CDR3 length: 13 amino acids. V was clipped by 7 bases and J by 6 bases; unmatched bases: 3. Germline values: CDR1 MDHEN, CDR2 SYDVKM. The CDR3 loop is CASTGQGGQPQHF. Written as DNA, the CDR3 is TGTGCCAGCACTGGACAGGGGGGTCAGCCCCAGCATTTT.

V usage is TRBV30 and J usage is TRBJ1-2; D remains unclear. The CDR3 is 13 amino acids. Between the trimmed V and J ends, which lost 5 bases and 4 bases, there was a span of 14 bases. Germline values: CDR1 GTSNPN, CDR2 SVGIG (reference sequence). The CDR3 here is CAWGKERSYGYTF. CDR3 DNA sequence: TGTGCCTGGGGCAAGGAGAGAAGCTATGGCTACACCTTC. The full variable domain, its missing parts supplied by reference TRBV30 and TRBJ1-2, is SQTIHQWPATLVQPVGSPLSLECTVEGTSNPNLYWYRQAAGRGLQLLFYSVGIGQISSEVPQNLSASRPQDRQFILSSKKLLLSDSGFYLCAWGKERSYGYTFGSGTRLTVV.

This clone was seen a few times. The chain links TRBV20-1 to TRBJ2-7; 7 nucleotides align to TRBD1. The trim removed 5 bases at V and 0 bases at J, leaving 10 bases unmatched. Per germline, CDR1 DFQATT and CDR2 SNEGSKA (reference sequence). CDR3 size: 15 residues. Here the CDR3 DNA reads TGCAGTGCTCGTGAGCCGGGACAGACCTCCTACGAGCAGTACTTC. Amino acid sequence: CSAREPGQTSYEQYF.

The chain has TRBV6-5 and TRBJ1-6, with 10 bases lining up with TRBD1. The trim removed 2 bases at V and 6 bases at J, leaving 4 bases unmatched. CDR1 MNHEY and CDR2 SVGAGI come from the germline V gene. The CDR3 has 16 amino acids. CDR3 sequence: CASSYGWTGGNSPLHF. The CDR3 DNA sequence: TGTGCCAGCAGTTACGGCTGGACAGGGGGTAATTCACCCCTCCACTTT.

The V gene is TRBV2, the J gene TRBJ1-1; D is uncertain. Trimming took off 8 bases at V and 8 bases at J, with 15 bases between the two ends. The CDR3 totals 12 residues. Germline V gives CDR1 SNHLY, CDR2 FYNNEI. CDR3: CASLAHLLEAFF. DNA of the CDR3: TGTGCCAGCTTAGCCCATCTGTTGGAAGCTTTCTTT.

The CDR3 nucleotides read TGTGCCAGCAGCGTCGCCGGGACAGGGACAAGTGGCTACACCTTC. As protein: CASSVAGTGTSGYTF. The chain has TRBV2 and TRBJ1-2; 9 nucleotides align to TRBD1. Germline CDR1 is SNHLY and CDR2 is FYNNEI. The CDR3 is made up of 15 amino acids. V was clipped by 6 bases and J by 7 bases; unmatched bases: 12.

The rearrangement uses TRBV11-2 and TRBJ2-3, with a weak D call TRBD1 (5 bases). Germline V gene data show CDR1 as SGHAT and CDR2 as FQNNGV. V lost 5 bases and J 10 bases, leaving 16 bases between the germline ends. This CDR3 comprises 13 residues. CDR3 amino acids: CASSLHRQSAQYF. CDR3 DNA sequence: TGTGCCAGCAGCCTTCACCGACAGAGTGCGCAGTATTTT.

The chain recombines TRBV7-2 with TRBJ1-4; possible D gene TRBD1, 6 bases. V lost 5 bases and J lost 0, with 10 bases in between. The length of the CDR3 is 15 residues. In germline, CDR1 is SGHTA, CDR2 FQGNSA. The CDR3 reads CASSTGQPTNEKLFF. CDR3 DNA sequence: TGTGCCAGCAGCACCGGACAGCCAACTAATGAAAAACTGTTTTTT.

J is TRBJ2-7 and V is TRBV27; 7 bases fit TRBD1. The CDR3 runs to 15 residues. The ends lost 6 bases at V and 6 bases at J; junction bases unmatched: 14. Looked up from germline, CDR1 is MNHEY and CDR2 is SMNVEV (reference sequence). The chain's CDR3 is CASRLKTGIGGEQYF. The DNA for the CDR3 is TGTGCCAGCAGATTAAAGACAGGGATAGGTGGCGAGCAGTACTTC.

This chain links TRBV19 with TRBJ2-1; 10 nucleotides match TRBD2. CDR1 is LNHDA, CDR2 SQIVND, per germline (reference sequence). V trimming: 7 bases; J trimming: 0 bases; junction bases outside the gene matches: 3. The CDR3 sequence is 15 residues long. This CDR3 reads CASTASGSSYNEQFF. Written as DNA, the CDR3 is TGTGCCAGTACCGCTAGCGGGAGCTCCTACAATGAGCAGTTCTTC.

V gene TRBV27 combines with J gene TRBJ2-7; 9 bases are a match to TRBD2. The CDR3 runs to 16 residues. Germline lookup yields CDR1 MNHEY and CDR2 SMNVEV (reference sequence). V gave up 6 bases and J gave up 0 bases; unmatched junction bases: 9. CDR3 coding DNA: TGTGCCAGCAGCCAGGCTAGCGGGATATTCTCCTACGAGCAGTACTTC. Translated, it gives CASSQASGIFSYEQYF.

The chain employs TRBV29-1 and TRBJ1-2; D is unclear. Trimming took off 3 bases at V and 7 bases at J, with 6 bases between the two ends. The CDR3 runs to 10 residues. Germline CDR1 is SQVTM and CDR2 is ANQGSEA. CDR3 sequence reads: CSVDAGGYTF. As DNA, the CDR3 is TGCAGCGTTGATGCGGGTGGCTACACCTTC.

The chain links TRBV25-1 to TRBJ1-2, with D tentatively TRBD1 (5 bases). V gave up 4 bases and J gave up 5 bases, with 14 bases separating them. Per the germline V gene, CDR1 is MGHDK and CDR2 is SYGVNS. The CDR3 totals 14 residues. CDR3 DNA sequence: TGTGCCAGCAGTGCCGGGACTCCCCCATATGGCTACACCTTC. It specifies CASSAGTPPYGYTF.

This chain uses TRBV9 with TRBJ2-1, with TRBD2 matching over 7 bases. The CDR3 extends over 17 amino acids. The V gene's germline CDR1 is SGDLS and CDR2 YYNGEE. V shed 0 bases and J 7 bases; nucleotides not matched to a gene: 13. This chain's CDR3 is CASSVEFMAGVANEQFF. CDR3 nucleotides: TGTGCCAGCAGCGTAGAGTTTATGGCGGGAGTAGCGAATGAGCAGTTCTTC.

The rearrangement links TRBV15 to TRBJ1-1, with a possible D match to TRBD1 (5 bases). The CDR3 covers 14 residues. V lost 3 bases to trimming and J lost 0 bases, with 8 bases between them. The germline CDR1 and CDR2 sequences are LNHNV and YYDKDF (reference sequence). CDR3: CATSREGLNTEAFF. CDR3 nucleotides: TGTGCCACCAGCAGGGAGGGGTTGAACACTGAAGCTTTCTTT.

V and J are TRBV30 and TRBJ2-4; possibly TRBD2 for D (6 bases). Germline V gene lookup returns CDR1 GTSNPN and CDR2 SVGIG (reference sequence). The CDR3 contains 16 residues. Trimming left V 4 bases short and J 1 base short, with 17 bases between. DNA for the CDR3: TGTGCCTGGACCCCACGGGGGACCGGTGCCAAAAACATTCAGTACTTC. Translation gives CAWTPRGTGAKNIQYF.

CDR3 sequence (DNA): TGTGCCAGCAGCACCTCCGGTCTAGCGGGAGTAACCGGGGAGCTGTTTTTT. The encoded protein is CASSTSGLAGVTGELFF. V and J are TRBV11-2 and TRBJ2-2; 10 bases are shared with TRBD2. This CDR3 contains 17 residues. V lost 5 bases, J lost 5 bases, and 11 bases stayed unmatched. In germline, CDR1 is SGHAT, CDR2 FQNNGV.

The chain combines TRBV6-5 with TRBJ1-1, with D unresolved. Looked up from germline, CDR1 is MNHEY and CDR2 is SVGAGI. The CDR3 covers 14 residues. The germline V and J ends were trimmed by 2 bases and 4 bases, with 11 bases remaining between them. The CDR3 DNA is TGTGCCAGCAGTTACCGGACCGGGATCACTGAAGCTTTCTTT. It yields the protein CASSYRTGITEAFF.

The rearrangement joins TRBV7-9 to TRBJ1-4; D is uncertain. CDR1 and CDR2 (germline): SEHNR, FQNEAQ (reference sequence). Between the trimmed V and J ends, which lost 5 bases and 3 bases, there was a span of 10 bases. The CDR3 is 14 amino acids. The CDR3 is CASSPYSPNEKLFF. The CDR3 DNA follows: TGTGCCAGCAGCCCCTACAGCCCTAATGAAAAACTGTTTTTT.

This chain uses TRBV9 with TRBJ2-7; 11 bases line up with TRBD1. The trim removed 4 bases at V and 0 bases at J, leaving 6 bases unmatched. Germline loops: CDR1 SGDLS, CDR2 YYNGEE. CDR3 size: 16 residues. CDR3 loop: CASSLDGTGGSYEQYF. DNA of the CDR3: TGTGCCAGCAGCTTAGACGGGACAGGGGGCTCCTACGAGCAGTACTTC.

The rearrangement uses TRBV18 and TRBJ2-7; 10 bases match TRBD2. Germline lookup yields CDR1 KGHSH and CDR2 LQKENI. V lost 5 bases and J lost 2; bases outside the gene matches: 9. The CDR3 totals 16 residues. This CDR3 is CASSASAGGGTYEQYF. The CDR3 bases are TGTGCCAGCTCAGCCTCAGCGGGAGGGGGAACCTACGAGCAGTACTTC.

The V and J genes are TRBV4-3 and TRBJ1-1; D gene ambiguous. The germline V gene has CDR1 LGHNA and CDR2 YSLEER. The CDR3 runs 13 residues. V lost 4 bases and J 2 bases, leaving 8 bases between the germline ends. CDR3 bases: TGCGCCAGCAGCCCCGAGGTCAACACTGAAGCTTTCTTT. As protein: CASSPEVNTEAFF.

The rearrangement links TRBV9 to TRBJ1-2; no clear D gene. The V and J ends lost 6 bases and 0 bases respectively, with 6 bases between them. This CDR3 contains 12 residues. Germline V CDR1 and CDR2: SGDLS, YYNGEE. The CDR3 region has the DNA TGTGCCAGCACCAGTGCTAACTATGGCTACACCTTC. This translates into CASTSANYGYTF.

The J gene is TRBJ2-1, the V gene TRBV10-2; TRBD2 aligns across 7 bases. This CDR3 has 15 amino acids. The germline CDR1 and CDR2 sequences are WSHSY and SAAADI. V was pared by 7 bases and J by 4 bases, with 10 bases of the junction left unmatched. Here the CDR3 reads CASTGERGLYNEQFF. The CDR3 DNA sequence: TGCGCCAGCACGGGGGAGCGGGGACTATACAATGAGCAGTTCTTC.

This clone has more than one count but fewer than ten. The chain is built from TRBV7-9 and TRBJ1-1, with 7 bases aligning to TRBD1. V lost 4 bases to trimming and J lost 5 bases; unmatched junction nucleotides: 13. The CDR3 spans 16 residues. CDR1 is SEHNR, CDR2 FQNEAQ, per germline (reference sequence). Written as DNA, the CDR3 is TGTGCCAGCAGCTCTACCCGACAGGGTAGTAGTACTGAAGCTTTCTTT. Amino acids: CASSSTRQGSSTEAFF.

The rearrangement links TRBV5-1 to TRBJ1-1; TRBD1 is a possible D gene (6 bases). The CDR3 is made up of 13 amino acids. V was cut by 4 bases and J by 4 bases, with 11 bases left in between. CDR1 is SGHRS and CDR2 is YFSETQ in the germline V gene. This CDR3 is CASSPQQGTEAFF. The CDR3 DNA reads TGCGCCAGCAGCCCCCAACAGGGCACTGAAGCTTTCTTT.